A single sample is the source of the 28 T cell receptor beta chains below, sequenced in a study of tumor-infiltrating lymphocytes in glioblastoma multiforme. TCRB libraries came from RNA via three nested multiplex PCR rounds. From the multiplex PCR reads, TCRdb called clonotypes with MiXCR, one entry per CDR3 protein. The sample contains about 12,000 distinct CDR3 sequences, around 71% of which appear only once. Sequencing input: brain tumor tissue. These receptors all stem from a male donor with glioblastoma.

This chain links TRBV4-3 with TRBJ2-7, with D possibly being TRBD2 (6 bases). Trimming left V 4 bases short and J 4 bases short, with 14 bases between. Germline V gene lookup returns CDR1 LGHNA and CDR2 YSLEER. The length of the CDR3 is 14 residues. The DNA for the CDR3 is TGCGCCAGCAGCCTCGGACTTGGGGGGTACGAGCAGTACTTC. This gives the protein CASSLGLGGYEQYF.

The chain is built from TRBV2 and TRBJ1-4; 7 bases map to TRBD1. Germline V gene sequence: CDR1 SNHLY, CDR2 FYNNEI. The J segment lost 0 bases and the V segment lost 6 bases, leaving 4 bases of the junction unmatched. There are 15 residues in the CDR3. The CDR3 protein is CASSPGTATNEKLFF. As DNA, the CDR3 is TGTGCCAGCAGCCCCGGGACAGCAACTAATGAAAAACTGTTTTTT.

This sequence joins TRBV14 and TRBJ2-5; no clear D gene. V was clipped by 5 bases and J by 2 bases, with 12 bases between them. The CDR3 runs 14 residues. Germline V CDR1 and CDR2: SGHDN, FVKESK. The CDR3 region is CASSTVLGQETQYF. CDR3 nucleotides: TGTGCCAGCAGCACCGTTTTAGGGCAAGAGACCCAGTACTTC.

This clonotype has at least ten counts. The V gene is TRBV2, the J gene TRBJ1-1; no definite D call. The CDR3 runs to 13 residues. CDR1 and CDR2 from the germline V gene are SNHLY and FYNNEI. V lost 3 bases and J lost 1, with 6 bases in between. The CDR3 DNA follows: TGTGCCAGCAGTGACAACTCGAACACTGAAGCTTTCTTT. Translating gives CASSDNSNTEAFF.

Note on this clonotype: The junction departs from the called germline gene at one end, perhaps through a read error. The chain uses TRBV11-2 and TRBJ2-2, with 7 bases identical to TRBD2. Germline V gives CDR1 SGHAT, CDR2 FQNNGV. The CDR3 loop spans 20 amino acids. The CDR3 sequence is CASTPSVGQGLAVITGELFF. CDR3 sequence (DNA): TGTGCCAGCACCCCCTCAGTCGGCCAAGGGCTAGCGGTAATCACCGGGGAGCTGTTCTTT.

With regard to this clonotype: One end of the junction fails to match germline, which may point to a read error. The V gene is TRBV20-1, the J gene TRBJ2-1, with TRBD2 identical over 13 bases. Looked up from germline, CDR1 is DFQATT and CDR2 is SNEGSKA (reference sequence). The CDR3 is 16 amino acids. CDR3 in DNA: TGCGGTGCTAGTTTACCGGGACTAGCGGGAATGAATGAGCAGTTCTTC. This codes for CGASLPGLAGMNEQFF.

Points on this clonotype: The conserved phenylalanine or tryptophan normally closing the CDR3 is absent here, so this likely arose from a read error. The chain carries TRBV29-1 and TRBJ2-3; D possibly matches TRBD1 or TRBD2 (6 bases each). CDR1 is SQVTM, CDR2 ANQGSEA, per germline. The ends were cut back, 3 bases at V and 1 base at J, with 14 bases in the middle. This CDR3 is 15 amino acids long. The CDR3 bases are TGCAGCGTTGATGGGACATGGGAGGGCACAGATACGCAGTATTCT. As protein: CSVDGTWEGTDTQYS.

Judged by abundance, this clonotype is medium-sized. The chain is built from TRBV20-1 and TRBJ1-4; 8 bases line up with TRBD1. Germline CDR1 and CDR2: DFQATT and SNEGSKA (reference sequence). Trimming at V came to 6 bases and at J to 0 bases, leaving 3 bases not matched to a gene. The CDR3 covers 14 residues. The DNA for the CDR3 is TGCAGTGCCCAGACAGGGGCAACTAATGAAAAACTGTTTTTT. This codes for CSAQTGATNEKLFF.

This clonotype was counted once. Sequence at one end of the junction differs from germline and may be a read error. The chain carries TRBV11-2 and TRBJ2-1, with D unresolved. The CDR3 is made up of 15 amino acids. CDR1 is SGHAT and CDR2 is FQNNGV in the germline V gene. Here the CDR3 reads CANSQAISSCNEQFF. The DNA of the CDR3 is TGTGCCAACAGCCAGGCAATAAGCTCCTGCAATGAGCAGTTCTTC.

Remarks on this clonotype: Without the conserved terminal phenylalanine or tryptophan, this CDR3 likely stems from a read error. It is unclear where the CDR3 begins or ends on the DNA, so no DNA is shown, and the CDR3 is as TCRdb lists it. The chain carries TRBV11-2 and TRBJ1-1. The CDR3 has 11 amino acids, counting both end residues. CDR1 is SGHAT, CDR2 FQNNGV, per germline. The CDR3 loop reads CASSLGTEVFL.

Comments on this clonotype: A junction boundary mismatches the germline segment, possibly from a read error. The rearrangement links TRBV6-5 to TRBJ2-7; tentative D call: TRBD2 (5 bases). The CDR3 runs to 14 residues. Germline loops: CDR1 MNHEY, CDR2 SVGAGI. The CDR3 reads CASRYDSLAYGQYF. CDR3 nucleotides: TGTGCAAGCAGGTACGATTCCCTAGCCTACGGGCAGTACTTC.

V gene TRBV7-2 combines with J gene TRBJ1-3; 10 bases map to TRBD1. CDR1 SGHTA and CDR2 FQGNSA come from the germline V gene. The CDR3 runs to 16 residues. The V gene end was trimmed by 5 bases and the J gene end by 4 bases; junction bases not matched to a gene: 8. Here the CDR3 reads CASSEEGTGAGNTIYF. For the CDR3, the DNA is TGTGCCAGCAGCGAAGAGGGGACAGGGGCAGGAAACACCATATATTTT. The entire variable domain, with the rest obtained from reference TRBV7-2 and TRBJ1-3, is as follows: GAGVSQSPSNKVTEKGKDVELRCDPISGHTALYWYRQSLGQGLEFLIYFQGNSAPDKSGLPSDRFSAERTGGSVSTLTIQRTQQEDSAVYLCASSEEGTGAGNTIYFGEGSWLTVV.

This clonotype was picked up many times. This may be a read error, as it is one base from a much larger clone. V and J are TRBV4-1 and TRBJ2-3, with no clear D. V lost 1 base, J lost 0 bases, and 14 bases lay in between. The CDR3 loop spans 17 amino acids. Germline values: CDR1 MGHRA, CDR2 YSYEKL. The CDR3 sequence is CASSQASGSTSTDTQYF. The CDR3 nucleotides are TGCGCCAGCAGCCAAGCCTCGGGCAGTACTAGCACAGATACGCAGTATTTT.

Judged by abundance, this clonotype is medium-sized. The V and J genes are TRBV29-1 and TRBJ2-7; the match to TRBD1 covers 7 bases. Germline CDR1 reads SQVTM; CDR2 reads ANQGSEA. The ends lost 2 bases at V and 6 bases at J; junction bases unmatched: 7. CDR3 length: 13 amino acids. CDR3 sequence reads: CSVENLGGGEQYF. The CDR3 coding sequence is TGCAGCGTTGAAAATTTAGGGGGCGGCGAGCAGTACTTC.

Comments on this clonotype: A read error may account for a junction end that differs from germline. V and J are TRBV12-3 or TRBV12-4 and TRBJ2-1; unclear D gene. The CDR3 covers 15 residues. The CDR3: CARSLSGFFDNEQFF. CDR3 bases: TGTGCCAGGAGTTTATCCGGGTTCTTCGACAATGAGCAGTTCTTC.

This clonotype has only one observation. The genes are TRBV29-1 and TRBJ2-7, with TRBD2 matching over 7 bases. CDR3 length: 15 residues. Germline V gives CDR1 SQVTM, CDR2 ANQGSEA. V shed 2 bases, J shed 8 bases, and the junction held 15 bases outside the gene matches. CDR3: CSVELGTMGSDKQYF. CDR3 nucleotide sequence: TGCAGCGTTGAATTAGGGACTATGGGGAGCGACAAGCAGTACTTC.

In this sample, this clonotype turned up once. The chain recombines TRBV6-1 with TRBJ1-1; D not certain. The germline gives CDR1 MNHNS, CDR2 SASEGT. V dropped 1 base and J dropped 5 bases, with 5 bases sitting between them. The CDR3 extends over 12 amino acids. The CDR3 DNA reads TGTGCCAGCAGTGAAGGAGGGACTGAAGCTTTCTTT. It translates to CASSEGGTEAFF.

The J gene is TRBJ2-3, the V gene TRBV2, with 7 bases matching TRBD2. V was pared by 5 bases and J by 1 base, with 6 bases of the junction left unmatched. The germline V gene has CDR1 SNHLY and CDR2 FYNNEI. The CDR3 covers 15 residues. CDR3 sequence: CASSPSGARTDTQYF. The CDR3 DNA follows: TGTGCCAGCAGTCCAAGCGGGGCCCGCACAGATACGCAGTATTTT.

Concerning this clonotype: A junction end diverges from the germline sequence, so it may reflect a read error. This chain uses TRBV20-1 with TRBJ2-3, with a weak D call TRBD2 (5 bases). Germline V lookup: CDR1 DFQATT, CDR2 SNEGSKA (reference sequence). The CDR3 runs 15 residues. CDR3 bases: TGCAGTGCTAGAGACCCAGCGGAAGGAACAGATACGCAATATTTT. Translated, it gives CSARDPAEGTDTQYF.

About this clonotype: Since the CDR3 does not end with the conserved phenylalanine or tryptophan, this likely comes from a read error. The limits of the CDR3 on the DNA are not certain, so only TCRdb's listed CDR3 is given. The chain links TRBV20-1 to TRBJ1-1. The CDR3 is 15 residues long, counting both termini. Per germline, CDR1 DFQATT and CDR2 SNEGSKA (reference sequence). This chain's CDR3 is CSAIDGGGLGSESFV.

This clonotype was observed at least ten times. The chain couples TRBV7-9 to TRBJ2-1, with unresolved D. The CDR3 is 15 residues long. Germline values: CDR1 SEHNR, CDR2 FQNEAQ (reference sequence). V lost 1 base and J lost 0, with 7 bases in between. CDR3 DNA sequence: TGTGCCAGCAGCTTAGTGATGGGCTCCTACAATGAGCAGTTCTTC. Amino acids: CASSLVMGSYNEQFF. The entire variable domain, with the rest obtained from reference TRBV7-9 and TRBJ2-1, is as follows: DTGVSQNPRHKITKRGQNVTFRCDPISEHNRLYWYRQTLGQGPEFLTYFQNEAQLEKSRLLSDRFSAERPKGSFSTLEIQRTEQGDSAMYLCASSLVMGSYNEQFFGPGTRLTVL.

This clonotype is a singleton in its sample. The junction shows a germline mismatch at one end, possibly a read error. The chain has TRBV14 and TRBJ2-4, with D tentatively TRBD1 (5 bases). Germline CDR1 reads SGHDN; CDR2 reads FVKESK. The CDR3 runs to 16 residues. The CDR3 here is CASSQVGHLAKNNQHF. CDR3 DNA: TGTGCCAGCAGCCAAGTCGGACACCTGGCCAAAAACAATCAGCACTTC.

The V gene is TRBV29-1, the J gene TRBJ1-1; D unclear. The germline V gene has CDR1 SQVTM and CDR2 ANQGSEA. This CDR3 spans 14 amino acids. V was pared by 4 bases and J by 0 bases, with 12 bases between. CDR3 sequence (DNA): TGCAGCGTTGGTCGTGCTCCTCTGAACACTGAAGCTTTCTTT. Translation gives CSVGRAPLNTEAFF.

This clonotype was recorded at least ten times. The CDR3 loop is CASTRENSYEQYF. The CDR3 nucleotides are TGCGCCAGCACCAGGGAGAACTCCTACGAGCAGTACTTC. The chain employs TRBV5-1 and TRBJ2-7; tentatively, D is TRBD1 or TRBD2 (5 bases each). The CDR3 is 13 amino acids. Trimming left V 6 bases short and J 0 bases short, with 10 bases between. The germline V gene has CDR1 SGHRS and CDR2 YFSETQ.

Concerning this clonotype: The junction does not match germline at one end; this may be a read error. This chain joins TRBV7-2 and TRBJ2-3, with 7 nucleotides matching TRBD2. This CDR3 has 16 amino acids. Looked up from germline, CDR1 is SGHTA and CDR2 is FQGNSA. Here the CDR3 reads CASSLGAGRVTDTQYF. The CDR3 DNA reads as TGTGCTAGCAGCTTAGGGGCGGGGAGGGTCACAGATACGCAGTATTTT.

This clonotype was found once. A junction end diverges from the germline sequence, so it may reflect a read error. V usage is TRBV20-1 and J usage is TRBJ2-5; TRBD2 might be the D (6 bases). The germline CDR1 and CDR2 sequences are DFQATT and SNEGSKA (reference sequence). CDR3 size: 15 residues. The CDR3 region is CCARDLGLAEGTQYF. The CDR3 coding sequence is TGCTGTGCTAGAGATTTGGGATTAGCGGAAGGGACCCAGTACTTC.

The chain is built from TRBV11-2 and TRBJ2-2; no clear D. Deletions cut 5 bases from V and 0 bases from J, with 10 bases between. This CDR3 has 15 residues. Germline CDR1 SGHAT, CDR2 FQNNGV. The CDR3 sequence is CASSPVGSNTGELFF. The CDR3 DNA is TGTGCCAGCAGCCCCGTCGGATCGAACACCGGGGAGCTGTTTTTT.

This clonotype was seen a single time. The junction does not match germline at one end; this may be a read error. The gene calls are TRBV11-1 and TRBJ2-3; D remains ambiguous. This CDR3 spans 16 amino acids. Per germline, CDR1 SGHAT and CDR2 FQDESV (reference sequence). The CDR3 reads CASSLGLAVSTDMQYF. CDR3 nucleotides: TGTGCCAGCAGCTTAGGACTGGCGGTGAGCACAGATATGCAGTATTTT.